The T cell receptor (beta chain) under discussion was sequenced for a study of T cell responses to AZD1222 COVID-19 vaccine. Study-level points and caveats: As reported, nearly half of all spike-specific TCRs target variant regions that are unmutated. No repertoire was sampled before or during the peak T cell response, only after it. Donors, mostly white British, included more females; clonal diversity was possibly underestimated. Increases in Spike-specific TCR breadth and depth were seen after two AZD1222 doses.

Germline V gene data show CDR1 as SGDLS and CDR2 as YYNGEE. The CDR3 runs 12 residues. Trimming pared 4 bases from V and 8 bases from J, leaving 7 bases between. Remarks on this clone: Its cognate antigen is unknown.

TCRdb keeps only in-frame clones here, not all; method: immunoSEQ multiplex PCR. This sample has roughly 150,000 clones, with roughly nine tenths found just once. This TCR came from an adult in good health. The chain combines TRBV9 with TRBJ1-6; D not certain. The sample here was peripheral blood, taken on day 0 of AZD1222 vaccination. CDR3 amino acids: CASSPSYSPLHF. CDR3 sequence (DNA): TGTGCCAGCAGCCCAAGCTATTCACCCCTCCACTTT.